The 24 T cell receptor beta chains listed next were all sequenced from one sample in a study of cytomegalovirus exposure and HLA in healthy donors. PCR involved 60 Vbeta and 13 Jbeta primers. Clones were sequenced by immunoSEQ multiplex PCR, and TCRdb holds only the in-frame ones, with some missing. The sample holds more than 90,000 clones; approximately 75% are singletons and the top ten take under 2%. Input material: PBMCs. These receptors were taken from a woman between 40 and 50 years old in good health and CMV-seronegative.

V and J are TRBV28 and TRBJ2-1; TRBD2 is a possible D gene (7 bases). CDR1 is MDHEN, CDR2 SYDVKM, per germline. CDR3 length equals 16 residues. Deletions cut 6 bases from V and 0 bases from J, with 15 bases between. The CDR3 here is CASRGAGASSYNEQFF. Here the CDR3 DNA reads TGTGCCAGCAGGGGGGCGGGAGCTAGCTCCTACAATGAGCAGTTCTTC.

The chain combines TRBV2 with TRBJ2-5, with 7 positions matching TRBD2. The ends lost 7 bases at V and 4 bases at J; junction bases unmatched: 9. The CDR3 length is 14 residues. The germline gives CDR1 SNHLY, CDR2 FYNNEI. CDR3 coding DNA: TGTGCCAGCACCCCAGCGGGGAATCGAGAGACCCAGTACTTC. The encoded protein is CASTPAGNRETQYF.

The V and J genes are TRBV5-1 and TRBJ1-3; D unresolved. Trimming left V 0 bases short and J 0 bases short, with 10 bases between. Per the germline V gene, CDR1 is SGHRS and CDR2 is YFSETQ. The CDR3 covers 16 residues. DNA for the CDR3: TGCGCCAGCAGCTTGGCTGGGGAGAGCTCTGGAAACACCATATATTTT. This translates into CASSLAGESSGNTIYF.

The genes are TRBV7-8 and TRBJ2-1; 15 bases match TRBD2. The CDR3 totals 16 residues. V shed 0 bases, J shed 10 bases, and the junction held 4 bases outside the gene matches. The V gene's germline CDR1 is SGHVS and CDR2 FQNEAQ. This CDR3 is CASSLAGLAGGHEQFF. In nucleotides, the CDR3 is TGTGCCAGCAGCTTAGCAGGACTAGCGGGAGGGCACGAGCAGTTCTTC.

A remark on this clone: A read error may produce the germline difference seen at one junction end. This chain uses TRBV7-9 with TRBJ1-3; TRBD1 is a possible D gene (5 bases). Germline CDR1 reads SEHNR; CDR2 reads FQNEAQ (reference sequence). This CDR3 region has 14 residues. The chain's CDR3 is CSSSPTESGNTIYF. For the CDR3, the DNA is TGTTCCAGCAGCCCGACAGAATCTGGAAACACCATATATTTT.

The chain is built from TRBV7-8 and TRBJ2-7, with 11 bases that match TRBD1. Germline assignment: CDR1 SGHVS and CDR2 FQNEAQ. J gave up 6 bases and V 3 bases, and 7 bases lay outside the gene matches. This CDR3 is 15 amino acids long. CDR3 region: CASSFSGTGGLEQYF. CDR3 in DNA: TGTGCCAGCAGCTTCTCCGGGACAGGGGGACTCGAGCAGTACTTC.

The chain is built from TRBV28 and TRBJ1-1, with D possibly being TRBD1 (5 bases). This CDR3 spans 11 amino acids. V was shortened by 6 bases and J by 10 bases, with 12 bases between the two germline ends. Germline V gene lookup returns CDR1 MDHEN and CDR2 SYDVKM. The CDR3 region has the DNA TGTGCCAGCAGCCTCGAGCAGGGAGCTTTCTTT. It is translated as CASSLEQGAFF.

This sequence joins TRBV29-1 and TRBJ2-1, with D possibly TRBD1 on 6 matching bases. Deletions cut 2 bases from V and 2 bases from J, with 16 bases between. The CDR3 has 16 amino acids. Germline assignment: CDR1 SQVTM and CDR2 ANQGSEA. CDR3 DNA sequence: TGCAGCGTTGAACGCAACAACAGGGTAGCCTACAATGAGCAGTTCTTC. It codes for CSVERNNRVAYNEQFF.

The genes are TRBV5-6 and TRBJ1-5; the D gene is possibly TRBD1 (5 bases). This CDR3 has 14 amino acids. Germline V lookup: CDR1 SGHDT, CDR2 YYEEEE. The V end was cut by 4 bases, the J end by 7 bases, with 15 bases between. The CDR3 DNA reads as TGTGCCAGCAGCCCCCGCTACGACAGCCAGCCCCAGCATTTT. Its protein product is CASSPRYDSQPQHF.

This chain uses TRBV28 with TRBJ1-3; the D is unclear. The length of the CDR3 is 13 residues. Looked up from germline, CDR1 is MDHEN and CDR2 is SYDVKM. The ends were cut back, 2 bases at V and 4 bases at J, with 6 bases in the middle. CDR3 DNA sequence: TGTGCCAGCAGTTTAGCCTACGGAAACACCATATATTTT. It is translated as CASSLAYGNTIYF.

This clone was detected only a few times. V and J are TRBV28 and TRBJ2-7; 9 bases line up with TRBD2. The CDR3 covers 16 residues. The germline V gene has CDR1 MDHEN and CDR2 SYDVKM. The junction had 11 bases not matched to a gene; V was cut back by 3 bases and J by 5 bases. The CDR3 sequence is CASSFVFAGGPHEQYF. CDR3 in DNA: TGTGCCAGCAGTTTCGTATTCGCGGGAGGGCCCCACGAGCAGTACTTC.

The chain uses TRBV2 and TRBJ2-1, with 8 positions matching TRBD1. V lost 6 bases to trimming and J lost 7 bases; unmatched junction nucleotides: 8. CDR1 and CDR2 (germline): SNHLY, FYNNEI. This CDR3 region has 14 residues. DNA of the CDR3: TGTGCCAGCAGCATGACAGGGGCGGGAAATGAGCAGTTCTTC. It codes for CASSMTGAGNEQFF.

This clone occurred once. This chain joins TRBV20-1 and TRBJ1-4; 7 nucleotides align to TRBD1. Germline CDR1 DFQATT, CDR2 SNEGSKA (reference sequence). The CDR3 has 11 residues. The V and J ends lost 5 bases and 11 bases, in that order; junction bases with no gene match: 5. This chain's CDR3 is CSAHDRAKLFF. For the CDR3, the DNA is TGCAGTGCTCACGACAGGGCCAAACTGTTTTTT.

The V call is TRBV18, the J call TRBJ1-2; D call uncertain. The germline V gene encodes CDR1 KGHSH and CDR2 LQKENI. V lost 1 base, J lost 2 bases, and 8 bases lay in between. The CDR3 loop spans 14 amino acids. CDR3 loop: CASSPRRVNYGYTF. The CDR3 nucleotides read TGTGCCAGCTCACCACGGAGGGTAAACTATGGCTACACCTTC.

V and J are TRBV7-8 and TRBJ2-3; the match to TRBD1 covers 8 bases. Trimming removed 0 bases from V and 4 bases from J; junction bases left unmatched: 6. This CDR3 is 16 amino acids long. The germline gives CDR1 SGHVS, CDR2 FQNEAQ. CDR3 in DNA: TGTGCCAGCAGCTTAGCGCGTGGACAGGGTTCAGATACGCAGTATTTT. Translating it yields CASSLARGQGSDTQYF.

CDR3: CASSNRGIGYNEQFF. The CDR3 nucleotides read TGTGCCAGCAGTAACAGGGGGATCGGCTACAATGAGCAGTTCTTC. The chain couples TRBV27 to TRBJ2-1; 8 bases fit TRBD1. V shed 5 bases, J shed 3 bases, and the junction held 6 bases outside the gene matches. This CDR3 has 15 amino acids. Germline CDR1 reads MNHEY; CDR2 reads SMNVEV (reference sequence).

This clone has just a few counts. The DNA for the CDR3 is TGTGCCAGTAGTAAAGGGACAGGCCGCTCTGGAAACACCATATATTTT. Translating it yields CASSKGTGRSGNTIYF. The chain has TRBV19 and TRBJ1-3; 8 bases agree with TRBD1. Per germline, CDR1 LNHDA and CDR2 SQIVND (reference sequence). After removal of 4 bases from V and 0 bases from J, the junction contained 5 bases not matched to a gene. The length of the CDR3 is 16 residues.

This clone has a handful of counts. J is TRBJ2-2 and V is TRBV10-3, with TRBD1 matching over 10 bases. The ends lost 2 bases at V and 4 bases at J; junction bases unmatched: 1. Looked up from germline, CDR1 is ENHRY and CDR2 is SYGVKD. The CDR3 runs to 15 residues. In nucleotides, the CDR3 is TGTGCCATCAGTGAGCGGGACAGGGGCACCGGGGAGCTGTTTTTT. This codes for CAISERDRGTGELFF.

The rearrangement links TRBV5-6 to TRBJ2-5; weak D call: TRBD1 (5 bases). The CDR3 has 15 amino acids. V lost 4 bases to trimming and J lost 5 bases, with 18 bases between them. Germline V gene sequence: CDR1 SGHDT, CDR2 YYEEEE. The chain's CDR3 is CASSLTRQLRETQYF. CDR3 sequence (DNA): TGTGCCAGCAGCCTGACCCGACAGTTACGGGAGACCCAGTACTTC.

V and J are TRBV6-5 and TRBJ1-2; 10 bases line up with TRBD1. The germline CDR1 and CDR2 sequences are MNHEY and SVGAGI. CDR3 length: 15 amino acids. Trimming at V came to 6 bases and at J to 6 bases, leaving 10 bases not matched to a gene. In DNA, the CDR3 is TGTGCCAGCAGCTCGACCAGACAGGGGGCAGATGGCTACACCTTC. The encoded protein is CASSSTRQGADGYTF.

The rearrangement joins TRBV5-1 to TRBJ2-7, with D possibly matching TRBD2 (5 bases). The CDR3 is 16 residues long. CDR1 and CDR2 (germline): SGHRS, YFSETQ. Between the trimmed V and J ends, which lost 6 bases and 2 bases, there was a span of 21 bases. The DNA of the CDR3 is TGCGCCAGCAACCGGGATCTAAACCCGGGTACCTACGAGCAGTACTTC. As protein: CASNRDLNPGTYEQYF.

This chain joins TRBV6-1 and TRBJ2-3, with 7 bases matching TRBD2. The germline V gene has CDR1 MNHNS and CDR2 SASEGT. V was pared by 1 base and J by 6 bases, with 10 bases of the junction left unmatched. The CDR3 consists of 16 residues. The CDR3 sequence is CASSEGTRGRADTQYF. The CDR3 DNA is TGTGCCAGCAGTGAAGGGACTAGGGGCCGGGCCGATACGCAGTATTTT.

This clone was seen once. The J gene is TRBJ2-2, the V gene TRBV19; 7 nucleotides agree with TRBD2. CDR1 and CDR2 from the germline V gene are LNHDA and SQIVND (reference sequence). This CDR3 is 14 amino acids long. V lost 8 bases to trimming and J lost 6 bases; unmatched junction nucleotides: 9. CDR3 sequence (DNA): TGTGCCAGTCGGAATACGGGAGGACCCGGGGAGCTGTTTTTT. Amino acid sequence: CASRNTGGPGELFF.

The chain couples TRBV28 to TRBJ1-1; 12 bases agree with TRBD1. Germline loops: CDR1 MDHEN, CDR2 SYDVKM. Germline trimming cut 2 bases from V and 6 bases from J; bases unmatched to any gene: 1. This CDR3 has 14 amino acids. The CDR3 spells CASSLGTGGSEAFF. The CDR3 nucleotides read TGTGCCAGCAGTTTAGGGACAGGGGGCTCTGAAGCTTTCTTT.